The 14 T cell receptor beta chains reported below all come from one sample, sequenced in a study of CDR3 diversity in severe acne. A single record per CDR3 protein comes from TCRdb applying MiXCR to the PCR reads. This sample has almost 85,000 distinct CDR3 sequences, with over 40% found just once. What was sequenced was blood. The receptors stem from a male donor in good health, without acne.

A note on this clonotype: One end of the junction is discordant with germline, which a read error may explain. This chain uses TRBV11-2 with TRBJ2-7; D call uncertain. Germline CDR1 SGHAT, CDR2 FQNNGV. The CDR3 loop spans 11 amino acids. The CDR3 bases are TGCGCCAGCAGCAAGGGAACCGAGCAATACTTC. This sequence encodes CASSKGTEQYF.

The chain couples TRBV24-1 to TRBJ1-3; a weak D match, TRBD1 (5 bases). V lost 0 bases and J lost 5, with 13 bases in between. Germline V gene lookup returns CDR1 KGHDR and CDR2 SFDVKD. The CDR3 contains 16 residues. In DNA form, the CDR3 reads TGTGCCACCAGTGATTTGGGGACCAGAAGAAGAAACACCATATATTTT. Amino acid sequence: CATSDLGTRRRNTIYF.

The chain links TRBV5-1 to TRBJ1-1, with unresolved D. The germline CDR1 and CDR2 sequences are SGHRS and YFSETQ. The length of the CDR3 is 13 residues. V was pared by 3 bases and J by 2 bases, with 8 bases between. The CDR3 spells CASSYRANTEAFF. CDR3 DNA sequence: TGCGCCAGCAGCTACCGGGCCAACACTGAAGCTTTCTTT.

The chain joins TRBV7-9 to TRBJ2-5; 9 nucleotides align to TRBD2. Per germline, CDR1 SEHNR and CDR2 FQNEAQ (reference sequence). After removal of 5 bases from V and 7 bases from J, the junction contained 8 bases not matched to a gene. The CDR3 is made up of 14 amino acids. CDR3 sequence reads: CASSLSGSKGTQYF. Here the CDR3 DNA reads TGTGCCAGCAGCCTTAGCGGGAGTAAGGGGACCCAGTACTTC.

Remarks on this clonotype: Relative to the germline gene, one junction end is altered; a read error may explain this. V is TRBV2 and J is TRBJ1-2; D is perhaps TRBD1 (6 bases). Germline-derived CDR1 and CDR2 are SNHLY and FYNNEI. The CDR3 is 11 amino acids. The chain's CDR3 is CAIRTEKGYIF. The CDR3 DNA reads as TGTGCCATCCGGACAGAGAAAGGCTACATCTTC.

The chain recombines TRBV19 with TRBJ2-7; D might be TRBD2 (6 bases). Trimming took off 10 bases at V and 7 bases at J, with 17 bases between the two ends. The V gene's germline CDR1 is LNHDA and CDR2 SQIVND (reference sequence). This CDR3 comprises 12 residues. CDR3 nucleotides: TGTGCCACTGCGGGGCGGACCTCTGAGCAGTACTTC. Its translation is CATAGRTSEQYF.

This clonotype was seen ten or more times. This chain joins TRBV12-3 or TRBV12-4 and TRBJ1-5; D is uncertain. V was clipped by 3 bases and J by 9 bases, with 12 bases between them. The CDR3 length is 13 residues. In DNA form, the CDR3 reads TGTGCCAGCAGTTTCGCGGGAGGGAGGCCCCAGCATTTT. This codes for CASSFAGGRPQHF.

This clonotype was detected only a few times. This chain's CDR3 is CATHSTNRDSLYGYTF. The DNA for the CDR3 is TGTGCCACCCATTCAACCAACCGGGACAGCCTTTATGGCTACACCTTC. V gene TRBV24-1 combines with J gene TRBJ1-2, with 7 bases identical to TRBD1. The CDR3 is 16 amino acids. Germline CDR1 and CDR2: KGHDR and SFDVKD. With 9 bases clipped from V and 5 bases from J, the junction kept 17 bases outside the gene matches.

There are many counts of this clonotype. The rearrangement uses TRBV7-6 and TRBJ1-1, with 8 bases aligning to TRBD1. J gave up 1 base and V 1 base, and 2 bases lay outside the gene matches. The V gene's germline CDR1 is SGHVS and CDR2 FNYEAQ. The CDR3 covers 15 residues. The chain's CDR3 is CASSLVGQGNTEAFF. In DNA form, the CDR3 reads TGTGCCAGCAGCTTAGTAGGACAGGGGAACACTGAAGCTTTCTTT.

This clonotype was found once. J is TRBJ2-5 and V is TRBV7-9; D remains unclear. Between the trimmed V and J ends, which lost 1 base and 9 bases, there was a span of 12 bases. This CDR3 contains 13 residues. Germline-derived CDR1 and CDR2 are SEHNR and FQNEAQ (reference sequence). The chain's CDR3 is CASSLGRTQAQYF. Here the CDR3 DNA reads TGTGCCAGCAGCTTAGGGCGGACCCAGGCCCAGTACTTC.

The table lists this clonotype with a few counts. This sequence joins TRBV9 and TRBJ2-5; 11 bases match TRBD2. CDR1 SGDLS and CDR2 YYNGEE come from the germline V gene. CDR3 length equals 16 residues. V trimming: 3 bases; J trimming: 4 bases; junction bases outside the gene matches: 8. CDR3 protein: CASSGELAGVGETQYF. The CDR3 coding sequence is TGTGCCAGCAGCGGTGAACTAGCGGGAGTAGGAGAGACCCAGTACTTC. Using reference TRBV9 and TRBJ2-5 for the parts outside the CDR3, the full variable domain is DSGVTQTPKHLITATGQRVTLRCSPRSGDLSVYWYQQSLDQGLQFLIQYYNGEERAKGNILERFSAQQFPDLHSELNLSSLELGDSALYFCASSGELAGVGETQYFGPGTRLLVL.

The chain is built from TRBV9 and TRBJ2-1, with 9 nucleotides matching TRBD2. CDR1 is SGDLS and CDR2 is YYNGEE in the germline V gene. CDR3 length: 11 residues. CDR3 nucleotide sequence: TGTGCTAGACTAGCGGACAATGAGCAGTTCTTC. Residues: CARLADNEQFF.

Relative to its sample, this clonotype is medium-sized. The CDR3 sequence: CAIRGQGRSFTPDTQYF. CDR3 bases: TGTGCCATCAGGGGACAGGGTCGGTCTTTCACACCAGATACGCAGTATTTT. The V and J genes are TRBV10-3 and TRBJ2-3; 9 nucleotides match TRBD1. This CDR3 has 17 amino acids. CDR1 and CDR2 (germline): ENHRY, SYGVKD. With 6 bases clipped from V and 4 bases from J, the junction kept 14 bases outside the gene matches.

The gene calls are TRBV2 and TRBJ2-3; 9 bases map to TRBD2. J gave up 3 bases and V 9 bases, and 7 bases lay outside the gene matches. From germline, CDR1 is SNHLY and CDR2 FYNNEI. The CDR3 totals 14 residues. The CDR3 nucleotides are TGTGCCAGACAGCAGCGGGGGGAAACAGATACGCAGTATTTT. Amino acids: CARQQRGETDTQYF. Together with reference TRBV2 and TRBJ2-3, the CDR3 gives the full variable domain: EPEVTQTPSHQVTQMGQEVILRCVPISNHLYFYWYRQILGQKVEFLVSFYNNEISEKSEIFDDQFSVERPDGSNFTLKIRSTKLEDSAMYFCARQQRGETDTQYFGPGTRLTVL.